This TCR beta chain was profiled in a study of blood T cells in healthy people across ages. Study observations and caveats: Since the PBMCs were unsorted, naive and antigen-experienced cells could not be conclusively compared. Strong correlation was found linking TCR beta diversity to naive T cell percentage.

For this clonotype: Its cognate antigen is unknown.

PCR was performed a second time for roughly 7 to 11 cycles using a sample-barcoded 5' primer and a J-beta primer mix. Sequencing recovered at least 3 million CDR3-containing paired-end reads from each sample. TCRdb recomputed calls from the 5' RACE reads with MiXCR, one row per CDR3 protein. The table has around 850,000 distinct CDR3 sequences, under 40% seen once. The CDR3 is 12 residues long. Germline V gives CDR1 SGHTA, CDR2 FQGNSA. The V end lost 0 bases, the J end lost 10 bases, and 10 bases lay between the germline ends. The TCR was taken from a man in his late teens or twenties in good health. The sequencing sample was made of blood. V usage is TRBV7-2 and J usage is TRBJ2-7, with D maybe TRBD2 (5 bases). The CDR3 here is CASSLARGRQYF. CDR3 DNA: TGTGCCAGCAGCTTAGCTCGCGGGCGCCAGTACTTC.